Included here is one T cell receptor beta chain sequence, with context. What antigen it recognizes has not been identified. Base qualities are not at hand, and no much larger clone is one base apart. Participants in the prospective study were enrolled through a virtual design, were aged about 18 to 89 years, and lived in roughly 24 United States geographic areas. To assign participants to cohorts, the prospective study relied on clinical history that participants themselves reported in a screening survey and a study questionnaire. For ImmuneRACE Cohort 3, a participant was defined as recovered based on two consecutive negative NP/OP PCR tests, clearance by a healthcare professional, or resolution of symptoms. In the prospective study, mobile phlebotomists collected whole blood, serum and a nasopharyngeal or oropharyngeal swab from each participant. Prospective study participants could optionally give additional blood draws and questionnaires over an approximately two-month period. Before DNA extraction, prospective study blood samples were shipped either frozen or at room temperature.

This entry is derived from a study of blood T cell repertoires in COVID-19 (TCRdb year 2020). Concerning the study at large: Collaborator samples came from the United States, Italy and Spain and covered acute and convalescent phases of COVID-19. The prospective study material was composed of cDNA or gDNA derived from T cells, B-cell-depleted T cells, or PBMCs. The dataset comprised deeply sampled blood TCRbeta repertoires from subjects exposed to, actively infected with, or recovered from COVID-19. The repertoires were made available in a free public database intended to serve as a resource for research on the immune response to SARS-CoV-2. Samples came from the ongoing ImmuneRACE study (first 160 participants) plus 1,254 subjects from 6 global collaborators. Nearly every sample came with metadata listing a de-identified subject ID, COVID-19 status, age in years and sex. HLA class I and class II types, where available, came from metadata supplied by the sample provider rather than from assay-based typing. The research as a whole found: Clinical and demographic metadata were provided uncurated, with the amount varying by source and participant.

TCRbeta CDR3 regions were amplified from genomic DNA by means of the immunoSEQ Assay, a bias-controlled multiplex PCR. Per the source publication's procedure: Within the assay, amplification of reference gene primers was used to estimate how many nucleated cells each sample contained. To quantify the absolute abundance of each unique TCRbeta CDR3 rearrangement, sequence reads were collapsed and filtered. For each sample, productive Simpson clonality was calculated as the square root of Simpson's diversity index over productive rearrangements. Not all clones reach the TCRdb copy of this immuneACCESS table, which keeps in-frame sequences only. Checked studies attribute under half of the gap to unresolved V genes and leave the rest unexplained. V and J calls and clone size follow that table, whereas D and trimming were derived from the DNA. This sample has 180,000 or so clones in its table, and about four fifths of those were observed once. The biggest ten clones account for approximately 9.9% of the sample.

There are 15 amino acids in the CDR3, from cysteine to phenylalanine inclusive. Only the CDR3 DNA is retained, 45 bases long and in frame from the first base. From the germline V gene, CDR1 is MGHRA and CDR2 is YSYEKL. V trim: 3 bases; J trim: 2 bases; unmatched bases: 4. Rearrangement joined TRBV4-1 to TRBJ2-7; 10 bases in between match TRBD2. The sample was PBMCs or T cells enriched from blood (not recorded which). This TCR was sampled from a man in his fifties who had recovered from COVID-19. Here the CDR3 is given as CASSQGTSATYEQYF. The bases read TGCGCCAGCAGCCAGGGGACTAGCGCTACCTACGAGCAGTACTTC.